This entry lists 20 T cell receptor beta chains sequenced from one sample in a study of response to subunit inactivated influenza vaccine (dated by TCRdb to 2017 to 2018). Receptors were amplified or captured by RT-PCR. The sequencer listed for this sample is Illumina HiSeq 2500. Starting from the raw public reads, TCRdb applied fastp trimming at Q25, assembled clones with MiXCR and retained in-frame beta chains. One record per CDR3 amino acid sequence lists the most common genes and DNA. The sample table shows roughly 650,000 distinct CDR3 sequences, and approximately 14% are seen once. The ten largest clones capture 6.5% to 8% of the sample. The sample here was PBMCs from blood, taken 14 to 15 days before vaccination. Source of these receptors: a man in his forties or fifties who received an inactivated influenza vaccine. Donor details come from another sample of the same person, matched by shared clones.

This clonotype was seen many times. V gene TRBV14 combines with J gene TRBJ2-7; D could derive from TRBD1 or TRBD2 (7 bases each). From germline, CDR1 is SGHDN and CDR2 FVKESK. The CDR3 has 15 amino acids. V gave up 6 bases and J gave up 3 bases, with 18 bases separating them. The CDR3, as DNA: TGTGCCAGCAGGCGGGGGACAGAGGCTTTCTACGAGCAGTACTTC. Translated, it gives CASRRGTEAFYEQYF.

Details on this clonotype: A read error may account for a junction end that differs from germline. The V gene is TRBV7-9, the J gene TRBJ2-1; 10 bases agree with TRBD1. There are 13 residues in the CDR3. Germline-derived CDR1 and CDR2 are SEHNR and FQNEAQ (reference sequence). Here the CDR3 reads CAGSLEGWTGGFF. CDR3 DNA: TGTGCCGGCAGCTTAGAGGGATGGACAGGGGGGTTCTTC.

The table lists this clonotype with a few counts. This chain uses TRBV7-2 with TRBJ2-2; 8 bases are a match to TRBD1. V trimming: 1 base; J trimming: 13 bases; junction bases outside the gene matches: 5. The CDR3 has 13 amino acids. The V gene's germline CDR1 is SGHTA and CDR2 FQGNSA. CDR3 protein: CASSLVAGGGLFF. Written as DNA, the CDR3 is TGTGCCAGCAGCTTAGTCGCAGGGGGCGGGCTGTTTTTT.

This clonotype was seen more than once but under ten times. The chain links TRBV15 to TRBJ2-2; unclear D gene. The CDR3 is 14 amino acids. Deletions cut 0 bases from V and 6 bases from J, with 8 bases between. Per the germline V gene, CDR1 is LNHNV and CDR2 is YYDKDF (reference sequence). The chain's CDR3 is CATSRDYPSGELFF. The CDR3 nucleotides read TGTGCCACCAGCAGAGATTATCCGTCCGGGGAGCTGTTTTTT.

V gene TRBV6-2 or TRBV6-3 combines with J gene TRBJ2-7; D gene unclear. Germline loops: CDR1 MNHEY, CDR2 SVGEGT. V lost 5 bases and J 0 bases, leaving 20 bases between the germline ends. The length of the CDR3 is 17 residues. CDR3: CASSPTPPRRTSYEQYF. The CDR3 region has the DNA TGTGCCAGCAGTCCTACCCCCCCCCGACGGACCTCCTACGAGCAGTACTTC.

This clonotype was counted only a few times. The genes are TRBV5-1 and TRBJ2-3; D unclear. The CDR3 is 14 residues long. CDR1 SGHRS and CDR2 YFSETQ come from the germline V gene. V shed 5 bases and J shed 0 bases, with 10 bases lying between them. CDR3 loop: CASRNPTSTDTQYF. The CDR3 DNA is TGCGCCAGCAGAAACCCGACGAGCACAGATACGCAGTATTTT.

This clonotype was seen a few times. The chain carries TRBV7-9 and TRBJ2-5; 11 positions agree with TRBD1. With V trimmed by 5 bases and J by 5 bases, 10 bases remained unmatched. From germline, CDR1 is SEHNR and CDR2 FQNEAQ (reference sequence). The CDR3 is made up of 16 amino acids. CDR3: CASSRIEDRGLETQYF. The DNA of the CDR3 is TGTGCCAGCAGCCGAATCGAGGACAGGGGGCTTGAGACCCAGTACTTC.

The V gene is TRBV6-2 or TRBV6-3, the J gene TRBJ2-5, with D tentatively TRBD2 (5 bases). V was pared by 0 bases and J by 2 bases, with 10 bases between. The CDR3 is made up of 15 amino acids. Germline V gene sequence: CDR1 MNHEY, CDR2 SVGEGT. CDR3 in amino acids: CASSYSISGQETQYF. The DNA of the CDR3 is TGTGCCAGCAGTTACTCGATATCGGGACAAGAGACCCAGTACTTC.

The chain couples TRBV4-2 to TRBJ1-5, with D perhaps matching TRBD1 (6 bases). Germline V gives CDR1 LGHNA, CDR2 YNFKEQ. The germline V and J ends were trimmed by 0 bases and 1 base, with 10 bases remaining between them. The CDR3 loop spans 16 amino acids. The CDR3 protein is CASSQETGRSNQPQHF. In DNA, the CDR3 is TGTGCCAGCAGCCAAGAAACAGGGAGAAGCAATCAGCCCCAGCATTTT.

This clonotype was found a few times. The CDR3 reads CASSFAGSSYEQYF. The CDR3 DNA reads as TGTGCCAGCAGCTTTGCAGGGTCCTCCTACGAGCAGTACTTC. The genes are TRBV7-9 and TRBJ2-7; perhaps TRBD1 as D (5 bases). Germline values: CDR1 SEHNR, CDR2 FQNEAQ (reference sequence). The germline V and J ends were trimmed by 3 bases and 0 bases, with 9 bases remaining between them. The CDR3 has 14 residues.

This clonotype came up a few times. V and J are TRBV28 and TRBJ1-6; the D is unclear. Germline V gene lookup returns CDR1 MDHEN and CDR2 SYDVKM. V was trimmed by 7 bases and J by 0 bases, leaving 10 bases between them. This CDR3 comprises 15 residues. The CDR3 DNA follows: TGTGCCAGCAAATACTCAAGCTCCTATAATTCACCCCTCCACTTT. This gives the protein CASKYSSSYNSPLHF.

This rearrangement joins TRBV7-2 to TRBJ2-7; 7 nucleotides match TRBD1. The CDR3 sequence is 16 residues long. CDR1 SGHTA and CDR2 FQGNSA come from the germline V gene. V gave up 3 bases and J gave up 4 bases; unmatched junction bases: 12. The CDR3 reads CASSLGWTGLGYEQYF. In DNA form, the CDR3 reads TGTGCCAGCAGCTTGGGGTGGACAGGCCTAGGGTACGAGCAGTACTTC.

A few counts support this clonotype. J is TRBJ2-1 and V is TRBV12-3 or TRBV12-4; 7 positions agree with TRBD2. The V and J ends lost 3 bases and 6 bases, in that order; junction bases with no gene match: 14. CDR3 size: 17 residues. This CDR3 is CASSLGLGGSGSNEQFF. The CDR3 DNA sequence: TGTGCCAGCAGTTTGGGGTTGGGGGGGAGTGGGTCCAATGAGCAGTTCTTC.

CDR3 nucleotides: TGTGCCAGCAGTTACACGGCGGCAGGGGCGTACAATGAGCAGTTCTTC. It specifies CASSYTAAGAYNEQFF. The J gene is TRBJ2-1, the V gene TRBV6-5; possible D gene TRBD1, 6 bases. The CDR3 contains 16 residues. CDR1 and CDR2 from the germline V gene are MNHEY and SVGAGI. Trimming pared 2 bases from V and 4 bases from J, leaving 15 bases between.

At least ten counts were recorded for this clonotype. The rearrangement uses TRBV6-2 or TRBV6-3 and TRBJ1-1, with D unclear. The CDR3 extends over 13 amino acids. The germline V gene has CDR1 MNHEY and CDR2 SVGEGT. The V end lost 1 base, the J end lost 1 base, and 4 bases lay between the germline ends. CDR3 in amino acids: CASSYLQNTEAFF. CDR3 sequence (DNA): TGTGCCAGCAGTTACTTACAGAACACTGAAGCTTTCTTT.

This clonotype has a handful of counts. The chain combines TRBV5-1 with TRBJ2-5, with a weak D call TRBD2 (6 bases). The V gene's germline CDR1 is SGHRS and CDR2 YFSETQ. Trimming removed 0 bases from V and 0 bases from J, with 9 bases in between. This CDR3 is 15 amino acids long. CDR3 sequence: CASSLVGGYQETQYF. CDR3 bases: TGCGCCAGCAGCTTGGTTGGGGGGTACCAAGAGACCCAGTACTTC.

This clonotype was observed a handful of times. J is TRBJ2-3 and V is TRBV9; TRBD1 is a possible D gene (5 bases). Germline V gives CDR1 SGDLS, CDR2 YYNGEE. The V end lost 3 bases, the J end lost 0 bases, and 14 bases lay between the germline ends. The CDR3 is 16 amino acids. CDR3 DNA: TGTGCCAGCAGCGCACAGGCTCAAAAAAGCACAGATACGCAGTATTTT. Translated, it gives CASSAQAQKSTDTQYF.

The V call is TRBV7-9, the J call TRBJ2-6; D ambiguous. This CDR3 spans 16 amino acids. The V and J ends lost 6 bases and 0 bases respectively, with 12 bases between them. Germline CDR1 SEHNR, CDR2 FQNEAQ (reference sequence). The CDR3 coding sequence is TGTGCCAGCAGTTCATTTCCTCCCTCTGGGGCCAACGTCCTGACTTTC. Amino acid sequence: CASSSFPPSGANVLTF. Complete variable domain (other parts from reference TRBV7-9 and TRBJ2-6): DTGVSQNPRHKITKRGQNVTFRCDPISEHNRLYWYRQTLGQGPEFLTYFQNEAQLEKSRLLSDRFSAERPKGSFSTLEIQRTEQGDSAMYLCASSSFPPSGANVLTFGAGSRLTVL.

This clonotype was observed many times. The chain recombines TRBV29-1 with TRBJ2-1; D is possibly TRBD1 (6 bases). This CDR3 comprises 13 residues. Per the germline V gene, CDR1 is SQVTM and CDR2 is ANQGSEA. The germline V and J ends were trimmed by 7 bases and 7 bases, with 17 bases remaining between them. In nucleotides, the CDR3 is TGCAGCGGGGGGCGGCGGAATGCGAATGAGCAGTTCTTC. This translates into CSGGRRNANEQFF.

This clonotype showed up many times. V and J are TRBV5-1 and TRBJ2-6, with D perhaps matching TRBD1 (6 bases). The germline CDR1 and CDR2 sequences are SGHRS and YFSETQ. The CDR3 is made up of 14 amino acids. Trimming left V 0 bases short and J 9 bases short, with 10 bases between. CDR3 sequence reads: CASSLDRVDNVLTF. The CDR3 DNA reads TGCGCCAGCAGCTTGGACAGGGTGGACAACGTCCTGACTTTC. Full variable domain (rest looked up from reference TRBV5-1 and TRBJ2-6): KAGVTQTPRYLIKTRGQQVTLSCSPISGHRSVSWYQQTPGQGLQFLFEYFSETQRNKGNFPGRFSGRQFSNSRSEMNVSTLELGDSALYLCASSLDRVDNVLTFGAGSRLTVL.